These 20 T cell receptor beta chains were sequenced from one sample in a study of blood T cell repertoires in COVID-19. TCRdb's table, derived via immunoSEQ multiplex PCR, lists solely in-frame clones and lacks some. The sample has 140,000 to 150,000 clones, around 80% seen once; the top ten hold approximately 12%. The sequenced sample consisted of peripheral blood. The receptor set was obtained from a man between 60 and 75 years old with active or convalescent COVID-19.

The CDR3 nucleotides are TGTGCCAGCTCACCGGGCGCCAGGGGGCGGTTTGAAAAACTGTTTTTT. Its translation: CASSPGARGRFEKLFF. The chain combines TRBV18 with TRBJ1-4, with TRBD1 matching 8 bases. With 3 bases clipped from V and 7 bases from J, the junction kept 10 bases outside the gene matches. Germline-derived CDR1 and CDR2 are KGHSH and LQKENI. The CDR3 consists of 16 residues.

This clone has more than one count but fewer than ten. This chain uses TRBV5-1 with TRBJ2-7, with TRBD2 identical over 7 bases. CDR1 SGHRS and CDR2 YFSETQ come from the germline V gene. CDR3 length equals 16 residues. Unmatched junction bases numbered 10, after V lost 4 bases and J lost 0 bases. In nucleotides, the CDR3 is TGCGCCAGCAGCCCCTTGGGGGGGGACTTCTCCTACGAGCAGTACTTC. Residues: CASSPLGGDFSYEQYF. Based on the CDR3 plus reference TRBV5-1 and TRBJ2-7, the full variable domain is KAGVTQTPRYLIKTRGQQVTLSCSPISGHRSVSWYQQTPGQGLQFLFEYFSETQRNKGNFPGRFSGRQFSNSRSEMNVSTLELGDSALYLCASSPLGGDFSYEQYFGPGTRLTVT.

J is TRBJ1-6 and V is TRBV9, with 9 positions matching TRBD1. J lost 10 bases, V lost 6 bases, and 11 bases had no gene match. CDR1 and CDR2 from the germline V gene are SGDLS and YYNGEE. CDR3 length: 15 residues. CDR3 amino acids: CASTPRDRETSPLHF. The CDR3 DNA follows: TGTGCCAGCACCCCCCGGGACAGGGAGACCTCACCCCTCCACTTT.

The CDR3 sequence is CSARPGLSLHF. As DNA, the CDR3 is TGCAGTGCTAGACCAGGACTTTCCCTCCACTTT. The chain recombines TRBV20-1 with TRBJ1-6; D not certain. Germline lookup yields CDR1 DFQATT and CDR2 SNEGSKA (reference sequence). This CDR3 region has 11 residues. Trimming removed 2 bases at V and 14 bases at J, with 10 bases between.

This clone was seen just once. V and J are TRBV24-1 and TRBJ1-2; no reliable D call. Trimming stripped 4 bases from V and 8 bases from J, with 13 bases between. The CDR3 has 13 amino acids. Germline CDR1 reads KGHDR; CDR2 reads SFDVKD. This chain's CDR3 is CATSDPKDWGYTF. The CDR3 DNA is TGTGCCACCAGTGACCCCAAGGACTGGGGCTACACCTTC.

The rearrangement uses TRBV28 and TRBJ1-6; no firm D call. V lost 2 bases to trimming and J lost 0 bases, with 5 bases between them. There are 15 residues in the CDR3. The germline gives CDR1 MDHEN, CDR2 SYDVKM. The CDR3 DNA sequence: TGTGCCAGCAGTTTAGTGAGCTCCTATAATTCACCCCTCCACTTT. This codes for CASSLVSSYNSPLHF.

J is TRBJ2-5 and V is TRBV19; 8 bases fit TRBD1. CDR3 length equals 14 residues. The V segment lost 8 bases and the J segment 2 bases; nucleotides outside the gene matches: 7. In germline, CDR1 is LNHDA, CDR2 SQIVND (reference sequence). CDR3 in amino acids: CASGPGGGQETQYF. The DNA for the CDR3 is TGTGCCAGTGGACCAGGGGGCGGACAAGAGACCCAGTACTTC. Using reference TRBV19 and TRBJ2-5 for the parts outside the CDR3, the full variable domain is DGGITQSPKYLFRKEGQNVTLSCEQNLNHDAMYWYRQDPGQGLRLIYYSQIVNDFQKGDIAEGYSVSREKKESFPLTVTSAQKNPTAFYLCASGPGGGQETQYFGPGTRLLVL.

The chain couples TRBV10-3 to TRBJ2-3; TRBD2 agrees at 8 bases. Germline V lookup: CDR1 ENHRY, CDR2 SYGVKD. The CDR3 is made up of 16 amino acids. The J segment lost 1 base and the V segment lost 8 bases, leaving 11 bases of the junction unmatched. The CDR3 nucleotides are TGTGCCATCGGTGCGGGAGGAGGGAGTGGCACAGATACGCAGTATTTT. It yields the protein CAIGAGGGSGTDTQYF.

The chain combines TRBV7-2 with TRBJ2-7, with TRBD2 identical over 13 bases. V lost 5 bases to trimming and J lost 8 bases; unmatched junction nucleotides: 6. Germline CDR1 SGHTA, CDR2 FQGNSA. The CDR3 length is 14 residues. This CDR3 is CASSTGTSGIQQYF. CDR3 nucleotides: TGTGCCAGCAGCACTGGGACTAGCGGGATCCAGCAGTACTTC.

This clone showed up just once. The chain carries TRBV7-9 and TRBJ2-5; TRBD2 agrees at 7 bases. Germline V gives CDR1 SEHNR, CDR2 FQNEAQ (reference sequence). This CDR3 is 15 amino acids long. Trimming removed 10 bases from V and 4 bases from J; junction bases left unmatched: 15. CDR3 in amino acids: CATGVGAGRGETQYF. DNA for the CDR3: TGTGCCACCGGAGTCGGAGCGGGACGAGGAGAGACCCAGTACTTC.

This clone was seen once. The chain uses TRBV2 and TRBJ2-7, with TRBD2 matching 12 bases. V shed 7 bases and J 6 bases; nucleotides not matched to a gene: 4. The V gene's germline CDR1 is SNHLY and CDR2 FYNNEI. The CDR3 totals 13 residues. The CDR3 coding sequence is TGTGCCAGCAATCCGGGACTAGCGGGCGAGCAGTACTTC. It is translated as CASNPGLAGEQYF.

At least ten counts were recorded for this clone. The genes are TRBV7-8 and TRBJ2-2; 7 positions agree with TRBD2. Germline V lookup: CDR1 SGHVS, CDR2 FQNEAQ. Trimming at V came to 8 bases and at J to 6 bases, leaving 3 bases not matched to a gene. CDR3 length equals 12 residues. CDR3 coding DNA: TGTGCCAGCGGAACTAGCGCCGGGGAGCTGTTTTTT. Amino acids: CASGTSAGELFF.

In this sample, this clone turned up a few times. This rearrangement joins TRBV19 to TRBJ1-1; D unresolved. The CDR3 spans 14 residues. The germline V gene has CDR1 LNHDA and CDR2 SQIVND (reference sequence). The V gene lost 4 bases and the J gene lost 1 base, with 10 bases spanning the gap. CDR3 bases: TGTGCCAGTAGTAGCACAGTCCCGAACACTGAAGCTTTCTTT. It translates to CASSSTVPNTEAFF.

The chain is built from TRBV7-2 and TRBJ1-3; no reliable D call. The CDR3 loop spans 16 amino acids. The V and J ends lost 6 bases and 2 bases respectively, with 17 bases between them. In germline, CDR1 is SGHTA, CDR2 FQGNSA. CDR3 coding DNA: TGTGCCAGCAGTATCCTCGGCCGGGTCACTGGAAACACCATATATTTT. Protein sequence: CASSILGRVTGNTIYF. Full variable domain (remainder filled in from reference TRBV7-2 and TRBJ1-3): GAGVSQSPSNKVTEKGKDVELRCDPISGHTALYWYRQSLGQGLEFLIYFQGNSAPDKSGLPSDRFSAERTGGSVSTLTIQRTQQEDSAVYLCASSILGRVTGNTIYFGEGSWLTVV.

The CDR3 sequence: CASSSGRQVTDTQYF. Written as DNA, the CDR3 is TGCGCCAGCAGCTCCGGCAGACAGGTCACAGATACGCAGTATTTT. The chain links TRBV5-1 to TRBJ2-3, with a weak D call TRBD1 (6 bases). V was clipped by 3 bases and J by 2 bases, with 13 bases between them. Germline V lookup: CDR1 SGHRS, CDR2 YFSETQ. CDR3 length equals 15 residues.

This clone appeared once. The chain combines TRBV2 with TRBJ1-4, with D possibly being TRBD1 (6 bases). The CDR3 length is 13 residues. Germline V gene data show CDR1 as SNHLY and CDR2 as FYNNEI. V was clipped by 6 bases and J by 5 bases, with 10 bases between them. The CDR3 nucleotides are TGTGCCAGCAGCGGACAGATGAATGAAAAACTGTTTTTT. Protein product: CASSGQMNEKLFF. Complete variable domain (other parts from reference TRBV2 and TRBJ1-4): EPEVTQTPSHQVTQMGQEVILRCVPISNHLYFYWYRQILGQKVEFLVSFYNNEISEKSEIFDDQFSVERPDGSNFTLKIRSTKLEDSAMYFCASSGQMNEKLFFGSGTQLSVL.

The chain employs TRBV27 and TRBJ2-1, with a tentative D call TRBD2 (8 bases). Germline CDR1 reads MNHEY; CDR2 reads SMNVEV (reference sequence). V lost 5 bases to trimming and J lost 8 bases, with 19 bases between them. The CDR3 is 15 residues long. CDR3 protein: CASSPYREGAHEQFF. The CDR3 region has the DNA TGTGCCAGCAGTCCCTACCGGGAGGGGGCTCATGAGCAGTTCTTC.

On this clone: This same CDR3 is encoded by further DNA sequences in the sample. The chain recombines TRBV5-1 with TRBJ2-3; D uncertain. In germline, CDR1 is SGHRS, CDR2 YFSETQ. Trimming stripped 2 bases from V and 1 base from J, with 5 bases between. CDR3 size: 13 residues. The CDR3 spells CASSLQGTDTQYF. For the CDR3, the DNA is TGCGCCAGCAGCTTACAAGGCACAGATACGCAGTATTTT. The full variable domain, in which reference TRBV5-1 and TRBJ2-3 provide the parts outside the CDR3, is KAGVTQTPRYLIKTRGQQVTLSCSPISGHRSVSWYQQTPGQGLQFLFEYFSETQRNKGNFPGRFSGRQFSNSRSEMNVSTLELGDSALYLCASSLQGTDTQYFGPGTRLTVL.

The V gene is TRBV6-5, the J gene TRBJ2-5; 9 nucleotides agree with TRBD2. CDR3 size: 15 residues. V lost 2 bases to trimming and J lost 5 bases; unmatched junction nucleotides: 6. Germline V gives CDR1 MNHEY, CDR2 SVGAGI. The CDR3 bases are TGTGCCAGCAGTTACACGGACGCGGGAGGGGAGACCCAGTACTTC. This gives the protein CASSYTDAGGETQYF.

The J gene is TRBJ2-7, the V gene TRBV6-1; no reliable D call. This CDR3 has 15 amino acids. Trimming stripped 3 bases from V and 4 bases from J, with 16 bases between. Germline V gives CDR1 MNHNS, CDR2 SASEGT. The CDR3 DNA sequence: TGTGCCAGCAGTGAGGGTACAGCCGAACTTTACGAGCAGTACTTC. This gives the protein CASSEGTAELYEQYF.